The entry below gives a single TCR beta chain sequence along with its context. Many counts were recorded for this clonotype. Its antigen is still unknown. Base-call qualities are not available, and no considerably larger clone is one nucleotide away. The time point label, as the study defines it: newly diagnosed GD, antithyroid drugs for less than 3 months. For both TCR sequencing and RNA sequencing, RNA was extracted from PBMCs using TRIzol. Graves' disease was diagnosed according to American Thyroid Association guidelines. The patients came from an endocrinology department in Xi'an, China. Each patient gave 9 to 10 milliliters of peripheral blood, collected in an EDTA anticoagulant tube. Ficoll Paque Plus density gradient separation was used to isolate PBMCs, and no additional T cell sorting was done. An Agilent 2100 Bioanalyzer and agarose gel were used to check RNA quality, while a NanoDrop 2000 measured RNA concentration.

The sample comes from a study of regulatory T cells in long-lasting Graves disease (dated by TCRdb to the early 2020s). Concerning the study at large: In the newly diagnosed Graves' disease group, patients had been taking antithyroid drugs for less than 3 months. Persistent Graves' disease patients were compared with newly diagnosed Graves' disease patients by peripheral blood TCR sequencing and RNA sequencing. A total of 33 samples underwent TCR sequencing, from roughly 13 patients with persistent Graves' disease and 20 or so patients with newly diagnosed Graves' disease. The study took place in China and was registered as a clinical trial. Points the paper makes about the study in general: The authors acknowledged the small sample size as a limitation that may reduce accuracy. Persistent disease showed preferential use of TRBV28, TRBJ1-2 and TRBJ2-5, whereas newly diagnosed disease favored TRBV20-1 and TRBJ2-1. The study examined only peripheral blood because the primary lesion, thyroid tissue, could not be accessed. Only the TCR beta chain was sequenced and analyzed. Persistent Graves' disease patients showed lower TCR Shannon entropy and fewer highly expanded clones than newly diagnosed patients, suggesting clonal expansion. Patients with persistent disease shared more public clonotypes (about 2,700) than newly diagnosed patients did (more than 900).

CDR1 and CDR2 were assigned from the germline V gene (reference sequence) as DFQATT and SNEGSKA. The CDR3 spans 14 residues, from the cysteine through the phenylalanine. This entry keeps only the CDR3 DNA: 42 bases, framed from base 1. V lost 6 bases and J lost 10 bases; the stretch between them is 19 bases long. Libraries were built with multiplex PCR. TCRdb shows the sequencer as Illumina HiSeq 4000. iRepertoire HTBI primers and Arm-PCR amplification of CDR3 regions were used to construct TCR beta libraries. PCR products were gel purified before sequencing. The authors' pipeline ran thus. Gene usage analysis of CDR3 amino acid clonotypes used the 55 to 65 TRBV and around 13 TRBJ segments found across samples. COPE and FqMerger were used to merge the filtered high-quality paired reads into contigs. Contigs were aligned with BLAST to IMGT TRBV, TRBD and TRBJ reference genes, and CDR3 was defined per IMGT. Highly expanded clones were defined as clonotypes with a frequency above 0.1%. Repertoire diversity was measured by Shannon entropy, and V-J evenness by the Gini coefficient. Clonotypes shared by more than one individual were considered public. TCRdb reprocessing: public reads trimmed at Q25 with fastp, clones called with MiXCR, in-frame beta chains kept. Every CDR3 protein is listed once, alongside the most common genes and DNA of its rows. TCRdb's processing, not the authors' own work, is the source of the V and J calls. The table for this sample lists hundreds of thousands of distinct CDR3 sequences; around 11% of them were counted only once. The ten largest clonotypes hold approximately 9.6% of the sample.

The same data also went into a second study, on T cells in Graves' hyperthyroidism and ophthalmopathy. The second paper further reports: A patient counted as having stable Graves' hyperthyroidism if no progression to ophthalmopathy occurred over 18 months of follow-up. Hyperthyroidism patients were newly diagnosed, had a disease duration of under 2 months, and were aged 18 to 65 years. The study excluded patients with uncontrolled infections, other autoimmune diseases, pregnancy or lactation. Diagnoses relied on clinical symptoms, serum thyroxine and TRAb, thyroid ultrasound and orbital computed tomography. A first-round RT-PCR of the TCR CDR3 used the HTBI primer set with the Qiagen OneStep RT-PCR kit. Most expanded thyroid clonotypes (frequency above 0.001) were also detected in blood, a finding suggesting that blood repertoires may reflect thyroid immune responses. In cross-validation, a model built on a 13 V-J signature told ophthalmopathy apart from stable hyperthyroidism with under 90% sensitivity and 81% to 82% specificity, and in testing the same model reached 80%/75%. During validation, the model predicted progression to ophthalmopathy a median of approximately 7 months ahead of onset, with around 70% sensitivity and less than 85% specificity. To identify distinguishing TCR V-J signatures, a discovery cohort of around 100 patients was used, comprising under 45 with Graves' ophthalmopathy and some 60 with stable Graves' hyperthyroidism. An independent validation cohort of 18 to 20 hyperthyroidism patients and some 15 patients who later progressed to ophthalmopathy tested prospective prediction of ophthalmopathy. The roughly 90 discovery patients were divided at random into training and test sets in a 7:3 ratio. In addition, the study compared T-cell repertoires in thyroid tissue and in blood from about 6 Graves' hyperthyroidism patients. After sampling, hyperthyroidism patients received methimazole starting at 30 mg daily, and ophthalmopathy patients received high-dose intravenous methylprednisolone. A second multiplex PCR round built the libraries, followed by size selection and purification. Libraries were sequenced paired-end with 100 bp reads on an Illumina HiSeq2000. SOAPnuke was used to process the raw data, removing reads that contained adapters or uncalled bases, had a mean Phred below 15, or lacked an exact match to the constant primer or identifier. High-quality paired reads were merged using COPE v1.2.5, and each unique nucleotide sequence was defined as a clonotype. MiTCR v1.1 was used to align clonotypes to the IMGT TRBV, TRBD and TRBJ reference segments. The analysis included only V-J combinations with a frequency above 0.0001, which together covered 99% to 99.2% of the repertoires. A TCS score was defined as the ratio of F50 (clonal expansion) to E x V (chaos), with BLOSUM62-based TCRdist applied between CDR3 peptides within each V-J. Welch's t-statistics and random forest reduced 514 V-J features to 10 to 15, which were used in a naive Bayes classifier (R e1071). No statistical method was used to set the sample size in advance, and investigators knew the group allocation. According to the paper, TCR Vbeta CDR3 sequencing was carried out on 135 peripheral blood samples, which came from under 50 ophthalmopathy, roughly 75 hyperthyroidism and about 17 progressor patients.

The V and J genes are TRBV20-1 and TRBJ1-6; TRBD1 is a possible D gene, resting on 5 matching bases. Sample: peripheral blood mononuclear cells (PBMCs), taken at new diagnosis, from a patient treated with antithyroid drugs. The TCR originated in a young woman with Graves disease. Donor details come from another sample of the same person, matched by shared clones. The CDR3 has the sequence CSAPEARVYSPLHF. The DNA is TGCAGTGCCCCGGAAGCCAGGGTCTACTCACCCCTCCACTTT.